The 28 T cell receptor beta chains reported below all come from one sample, sequenced in a study of blood T cell repertoires in COVID-19. Assay: immunoSEQ multiplex PCR; the TCRdb copy retains only in-frame clones and omits some. Altogether 120,000 or so clones are present, about four fifths being singletons, with the ten largest covering roughly 5.5%. Sequencing was performed on peripheral blood. The receptors originated from a man older than 75 with active or convalescent COVID-19.

In this sample, this clone turned up a few times. The chain joins TRBV10-3 to TRBJ1-1, with TRBD1 as a possible D gene (5 bases). V lost 2 bases to trimming and J lost 1 base, with 8 bases between them. The V gene's germline CDR1 is ENHRY and CDR2 SYGVKD. This CDR3 spans 14 amino acids. Here the CDR3 DNA reads TGTGCCATCAGTGAGGGTAGGGGGAACACTGAAGCTTTCTTT. Its protein is CAISEGRGNTEAFF.

The chain has TRBV7-2 and TRBJ2-7; 13 bases agree with TRBD2. CDR1 is SGHTA and CDR2 is FQGNSA in the germline V gene. The length of the CDR3 is 15 residues. The V segment lost 1 base and the J segment 6 bases; nucleotides outside the gene matches: 3. Here the CDR3 DNA reads TGTGCCAGCAGCTTAGAGGGACTAGCGGGATCCGAGCAGTACTTC. Protein sequence: CASSLEGLAGSEQYF.

As DNA, the CDR3 is TGTGCCAGCAGCTTTACAGACCAAGAGACCCAGTACTTC. Its translation is CASSFTDQETQYF. J is TRBJ2-5 and V is TRBV5-8; D unclear. The V and J ends lost 2 bases and 0 bases respectively, with 5 bases between them. This CDR3 has 13 amino acids. Germline CDR1 and CDR2: SGHTS and YDEGEE.

This chain uses TRBV6-5 with TRBJ1-6; no definite D call. V was pared by 4 bases and J by 10 bases, with 17 bases between. Germline values: CDR1 MNHEY, CDR2 SVGAGI. The CDR3 extends over 15 amino acids. CDR3 region: CASSFLPEGVSPLHF. The CDR3 nucleotides read TGTGCCAGCAGTTTCCTCCCGGAGGGAGTATCACCCCTCCACTTT.

V usage is TRBV5-1 and J usage is TRBJ1-2; 9 bases map to TRBD1. In germline, CDR1 is SGHRS, CDR2 YFSETQ. With 5 bases clipped from V and 4 bases from J, the junction kept 3 bases outside the gene matches. This CDR3 has 13 amino acids. CDR3 sequence reads: CASRPDRGYGYTF. The DNA for the CDR3 is TGCGCCAGCAGACCGGACAGGGGCTATGGCTACACCTTC.

This chain uses TRBV3-1 (or the pseudogene TRBV3-2) with TRBJ2-2; tentatively, D is TRBD2 (6 bases). The V gene lost 1 base and the J gene lost 6 bases, with 6 bases spanning the gap. The CDR3 is made up of 13 amino acids. Germline-derived CDR1 and CDR2 are LGHDT and YNNKEL (reference sequence). The CDR3 protein is CASSQGRAGELFF. The CDR3 DNA is TGTGCCAGCAGCCAAGGGAGGGCCGGGGAGCTGTTTTTT.

V is TRBV6-5 and J is TRBJ1-5; a possible D gene is TRBD1 (5 bases). V lost 4 bases, J lost 7 bases, and 11 bases lay in between. Germline V CDR1 and CDR2: MNHEY, SVGAGI. This CDR3 contains 13 residues. CDR3 sequence reads: CASSFQGGQPQHF. The CDR3 DNA reads as TGTGCCAGCAGTTTTCAGGGAGGCCAGCCCCAGCATTTT.

The genes are TRBV2 and TRBJ2-3; perhaps TRBD1 as D (6 bases). The ends were cut back, 6 bases at V and 0 bases at J, with 13 bases in the middle. The CDR3 spans 15 residues. CDR1 SNHLY and CDR2 FYNNEI come from the germline V gene. The CDR3 reads CASRLQGTSTDTQYF. The CDR3 coding sequence is TGTGCCAGCAGACTACAGGGTACTAGCACAGATACGCAGTATTTT.

V usage is TRBV7-3 and J usage is TRBJ2-1; the D is unclear. The germline CDR1 and CDR2 sequences are SGHTA and FQGTGA. This CDR3 contains 14 residues. V lost 10 bases, J lost 5 bases, and 18 bases lay in between. In DNA, the CDR3 is TGTGCCACTCGTCTTACCCGACAAGACAATGAGCAGTTCTTC. Amino acids: CATRLTRQDNEQFF. Filled out from reference TRBV7-3 and TRBJ2-1, the complete variable domain reads GAGVSQTPSNKVTEKGKYVELRCDPISGHTALYWYRQSLGQGPEFLIYFQGTGAADDSGLPNDRFFAVRPEGSVSTLKIQRTERGDSAVYLCATRLTRQDNEQFFGPGTRLTVL.

This chain uses TRBV28 with TRBJ2-7; a weak D match, TRBD2 (5 bases). The CDR3 totals 13 residues. CDR1 MDHEN and CDR2 SYDVKM come from the germline V gene. V was pared by 3 bases and J by 6 bases, with 12 bases between. The DNA of the CDR3 is TGTGCCAGCAGTTTTTCCGACTATTCCGAGCAGTACTTC. Translated, it gives CASSFSDYSEQYF.

In DNA, the CDR3 is TGTGCCAGCAGCGTAGTGGGGGGCTCCTACAATGAGCAGTTCTTC. It is translated as CASSVVGGSYNEQFF. The V and J genes are TRBV9 and TRBJ2-1, with a weak D call TRBD2 (6 bases). Trimming left V 0 bases short and J 0 bases short, with 7 bases between. Germline loops: CDR1 SGDLS, CDR2 YYNGEE. The CDR3 runs to 15 residues.

This chain joins TRBV30 and TRBJ1-1, with D tentatively TRBD1 (6 bases). V was trimmed by 0 bases and J by 4 bases, leaving 12 bases between them. Germline assignment: CDR1 GTSNPN and CDR2 SVGIG (reference sequence). This CDR3 is 14 amino acids long. The CDR3 coding sequence is TGTGCCTGGAGTGTACAGGGCGGTAGCACTGAAGCTTTCTTT. It specifies CAWSVQGGSTEAFF. Complete variable domain (other parts from reference TRBV30 and TRBJ1-1): SQTIHQWPATLVQPVGSPLSLECTVEGTSNPNLYWYRQAAGRGLQLLFYSVGIGQISSEVPQNLSASRPQDRQFILSSKKLLLSDSGFYLCAWSVQGGSTEAFFGQGTRLTVV.

The chain links TRBV14 to TRBJ2-2; unclear D gene. V lost 4 bases to trimming and J lost 1 base, with 7 bases between them. The CDR3 contains 14 residues. Per germline, CDR1 SGHDN and CDR2 FVKESK. CDR3 bases: TGTGCCAGCAGCCCCCAGATGAACACCGGGGAGCTGTTTTTT. It is translated as CASSPQMNTGELFF. Supplemented by reference TRBV14 and TRBJ2-2, the full variable domain reads EAGVTQFPSHSVIEKGQTVTLRCDPISGHDNLYWYRRVMGKEIKFLLHFVKESKQDESGMPNNRFLAERTGGTYSTLKVQPAELEDSGVYFCASSPQMNTGELFFGEGSRLTVL.

This chain uses TRBV20-1 with TRBJ1-2; TRBD1 matches 11 bases. The CDR3 length is 14 residues. V was pared by 3 bases and J by 6 bases, with 6 bases of the junction left unmatched. CDR1 is DFQATT, CDR2 SNEGSKA, per germline (reference sequence). CDR3 sequence: CSASLGQGADGYTF. CDR3 DNA sequence: TGCAGTGCTAGTCTAGGACAGGGGGCCGATGGCTACACCTTC.

The gene calls are TRBV28 and TRBJ1-2, with 8 bases identical to TRBD1. V lost 5 bases and J lost 6; bases outside the gene matches: 8. Germline V CDR1 and CDR2: MDHEN, SYDVKM. The CDR3 consists of 14 residues. The DNA for the CDR3 is TGTGCCAGCAGTGGTACAGGGGGAGAGAATGGCTACACCTTC. This sequence encodes CASSGTGGENGYTF.

This clone was picked up one time. The gene calls are TRBV7-8 and TRBJ1-5; 7 nucleotides agree with TRBD1. Looked up from germline, CDR1 is SGHVS and CDR2 is FQNEAQ. This CDR3 is built from 15 residues. V lost 5 bases, J lost 5 bases, and 9 bases stayed unmatched. Written as DNA, the CDR3 is TGTGCCAGCAGCCCCTCGGACAGGTCGGATCAGCCCCAGCATTTT. Protein sequence: CASSPSDRSDQPQHF.

This chain joins TRBV6-5 and TRBJ1-5, with D hard to call. Germline lookup yields CDR1 MNHEY and CDR2 SVGAGI. The CDR3 has 14 amino acids. V lost 6 bases to trimming and J lost 2 bases, with 11 bases between them. The CDR3 bases are TGTGCCAGCAGCGGGGAGGCTGGCAATCAGCCCCAGCATTTT. It translates to CASSGEAGNQPQHF.

This clone was counted a single time. This rearrangement joins TRBV30 to TRBJ2-2, with 10 bases aligning to TRBD2. The junction had 5 bases not matched to a gene; V was cut back by 4 bases and J by 6 bases. This CDR3 contains 14 residues. CDR1 GTSNPN and CDR2 SVGIG come from the germline V gene (reference sequence). The CDR3 loop reads CAWNEGLASGELFF. The DNA for the CDR3 is TGTGCCTGGAACGAGGGACTAGCGTCCGGGGAGCTGTTTTTT.

The chain combines TRBV16 with TRBJ1-5, with TRBD1 identical over 7 bases. Looked up from germline, CDR1 is KGHSY and CDR2 is FQNENV. The CDR3 consists of 14 residues. V shed 4 bases, J shed 6 bases, and the junction held 6 bases outside the gene matches. The CDR3 protein is CASSRDRAGQPQHF. The CDR3 DNA sequence: TGTGCCAGCAGCCGAGACAGGGCAGGTCAGCCCCAGCATTTT.

In regard to this clone: A read error may account for a junction end that differs from germline. The V call is TRBV6-5, the J call TRBJ1-1; D is ambiguous. The V gene's germline CDR1 is MNHEY and CDR2 SVGAGI. The CDR3 loop spans 13 amino acids. As DNA, the CDR3 is TGTGCCAGCAGATACTATTTGGAGTCTGAAGCTTTCTTT. It encodes CASRYYLESEAFF.

This rearrangement joins TRBV12-3 or TRBV12-4 to TRBJ2-1; D is unresolved. V gave up 4 bases and J gave up 10 bases, with 8 bases separating them. The CDR3 runs to 11 residues. CDR3 nucleotides: TGTGCCAGCAGTTCCGGGTACGAGCAGTTCTTC. Translating gives CASSSGYEQFF.

The gene calls are TRBV29-1 and TRBJ1-1; D ambiguous. Germline V gene sequence: CDR1 SQVTM, CDR2 ANQGSEA. There are 10 residues in the CDR3. V dropped 3 bases and J dropped 11 bases, with 10 bases sitting between them. CDR3 nucleotide sequence: TGCAGCGTTGATGGAGTACGCGCTTTCTTT. Encoded protein: CSVDGVRAFF.

This clone was counted only a few times. The chain links TRBV24-1 to TRBJ2-5, with 10 bases fitting TRBD2. The length of the CDR3 is 16 residues. Unmatched junction bases numbered 7, after V lost 2 bases and J lost 5 bases. Germline CDR1 and CDR2: KGHDR and SFDVKD. DNA for the CDR3: TGTGCCACCAGTGATTCAAGCGGGGGGGCCATGGAGACCCAGTACTTC. It codes for CATSDSSGGAMETQYF.

This rearrangement joins TRBV2 to TRBJ2-2; 11 bases match TRBD1. CDR1 and CDR2 (germline): SNHLY, FYNNEI. The CDR3 is 16 residues long. J was trimmed by 4 bases and V by 9 bases; bases with no gene match: 10. CDR3 nucleotides: TGTGCCAGTAGATCCGGGACAGGGGGTACCACCGGGGAGCTGTTTTTT. Translated, it gives CASRSGTGGTTGELFF.

This clone showed up just a few times. This chain links TRBV3-1 (or the pseudogene TRBV3-2) with TRBJ2-2; D gene uncertain. The germline CDR1 and CDR2 sequences are LGHDT and YNNKEL (reference sequence). With 3 bases removed from V and 5 bases from J, the gap between germline ends came to 7 bases. The CDR3 has 13 residues. The CDR3 DNA is TGTGCCAGCAGCCACAGACATACCGGGGAGCTGTTTTTT. Its translation: CASSHRHTGELFF.

The chain employs TRBV30 and TRBJ1-6, with a weak D call TRBD1 (5 bases). The V end was cut by 4 bases, the J end by 12 bases, with 13 bases between. CDR1 and CDR2 from the germline V gene are GTSNPN and SVGIG (reference sequence). CDR3 size: 12 residues. CDR3 in amino acids: CAWTRQTEPLHF. Here the CDR3 DNA reads TGTGCCTGGACCAGACAGACTGAACCCCTCCACTTT.

V gene TRBV27 combines with J gene TRBJ2-5, with TRBD1 matching over 8 bases. With V trimmed by 6 bases and J by 2 bases, 11 bases remained unmatched. The CDR3 runs to 16 residues. CDR1 and CDR2 (germline): MNHEY, SMNVEV (reference sequence). The CDR3 reads CASRSGGRGHQETQYF. DNA of the CDR3: TGTGCCAGCAGATCTGGGGGCAGGGGGCATCAAGAGACCCAGTACTTC.

The chain joins TRBV6-2 or TRBV6-3 to TRBJ1-6; D may be TRBD1 (5 bases). Germline loops: CDR1 MNHEY, CDR2 SVGEGT. The CDR3 is 14 amino acids. The V end was cut by 5 bases, the J end by 7 bases, with 12 bases between. CDR3 sequence reads: CASSPGTRNSPLHF. The CDR3 DNA follows: TGTGCCAGCAGTCCCGGGACTCGCAATTCACCCCTCCACTTT.